This TCR beta chain was sequenced for a study of blood T cell repertoires in COVID-19. Study overall: Acute and convalescent COVID-19 samples came from the United States, Italy and Spain. The cDNA or gDNA used as material had been derived from T cells, B-cell-depleted T cells, or PBMCs.

This CDR3 contains 15 residues. Germline V gene lookup returns CDR1 GTSNPN and CDR2 SVGIG (reference sequence). V trimming: 3 bases; J trimming: 4 bases; junction bases outside the gene matches: 6. In the original workflow: The assay estimated nucleated cells by amplifying reference gene primers. The protocol was immunoSEQ multiplex PCR, while the TCRdb copy is restricted to in-frame clones and leaves out a portion. V and J calls and clone size are copied from that table; D and trimming were computed from the DNA. This sample has 150,000 to 200,000 clones, with around 79% found just once. This chain connects TRBV30 to TRBJ1-6; 7 nucleotides match TRBD1. This sequence originates from a man in his fifties or sixties who had recovered from COVID-19. Sequencing was carried out using peripheral blood. This CDR3 reads CAWSHQTGYNSPLHF. CDR3 coding DNA: TGTGCCTGGAGCCACCAGACAGGGTATAATTCACCCCTCCACTTT.